This is a list of T cell receptor beta chains from one sample in a study of T cell responses to AZD1222 COVID-19 vaccine. Sequenced by immunoSEQ multiplex PCR; TCRdb stores in-frame clones only, minus some. The table lists more than 100,000 clones, 90% of them singletons. The sample was peripheral blood, taken on day 0 of AZD1222 vaccination. The source is an adult in good health. CDR3s include the opening cysteine and the closing phenylalanine or tryptophan. D genes are given only for firm matches. Clone size, where shown, is once, few, many, or a class for clones that have expanded.

clone_size	j_call	cdr3_length	d_call	v_call	cdr3_nt	cdr3_aa
NA	TRBJ2-5	18	TRBD2	TRBV6-1	TGTGCCAGCAGTGACGCCGGACTAGCGGGGGGGTACCAAGAGACCCAGTACTTC	CASSDAGLAGGYQETQYF
NA	TRBJ2-1	16	TRBD2	TRBV4-3	TGCGCCAGCAGCCAAGGTACGGGGGGGAACTACAATGAGCAGTTCTTC	CASSQGTGGNYNEQFF
once	TRBJ2-7	11	NA	TRBV5-6	TGTGCCAGCAGCCTTCAGTTCGAGCAGTACTTC	CASSLQFEQYF
few	TRBJ2-7	15	NA	TRBV6-1	TGTGCCAGCAGTGAAGGGCAGGGGAGTTTCTACGAGCAGTACTTC	CASSEGQGSFYEQYF
NA	TRBJ1-2	15	TRBD1	TRBV10-3	TGTGCCATCAGTGCGTCTGACAGGGTAACGAATGGCTACACCTTC	CAISASDRVTNGYTF
once	TRBJ2-2	16	NA	TRBV4-1	TGCGCCAGCAGCCACCGTGGTAACCTAGACACCGGGGAGCTGTTTTTT	CASSHRGNLDTGELFF
NA	TRBJ2-2	14	NA	TRBV9	TGTGCCAGCAGCGAGGGGAGTGGCACCGGGGAGCTGTTTTTT	CASSEGSGTGELFF
NA	TRBJ1-2	13	NA	TRBV11-2	TGTGCCAGCAGCTTCCAGGAGTCTATTGGCTACACCTTC	CASSFQESIGYTF
NA	TRBJ1-1	13	NA	TRBV7-9	TGTGCCAGCAGCTTAGGTGTTGCAGCTGAAGCTTTCTTT	CASSLGVAAEAFF
NA	TRBJ2-7	14	NA	TRBV11-2	TGTGCCAGCAGCACCAAGGGGGGTGACTACGAGCAGTACTTC	CASSTKGGDYEQYF
NA	TRBJ1-1	15	TRBD1	TRBV4-1	TGCGCCAGCAGCCCGCGGACAGGGATGAACACTGAAGCTTTCTTT	CASSPRTGMNTEAFF
few	TRBJ2-1	13	NA	TRBV27	TGTGCCAGCATAGGGGATATGTACAATGAGCAGTTCTTC	CASIGDMYNEQFF
NA	TRBJ1-1	13	NA	TRBV19	TGTGGAAGTAGCCTATCTCTGAACACTGAAGCTTTCTTT	CGSSLSLNTEAFF
NA	TRBJ1-5	16	NA	TRBV2	TGTGCCAGCAGTGACAGGGGCCGGACCTTCAATCAGCCCCAGCATTTT	CASSDRGRTFNQPQHF
NA	TRBJ1-6	14	TRBD1	TRBV9	TGTGCCAGCAGCCCAGGACAGGGGAATTCACCCCTCCACTTT	CASSPGQGNSPLHF
NA	TRBJ2-6	16	NA	TRBV7-9	TGTGCCAGCAGCTCCACCGTCTCACCTGGGGCCAACGTCCTGACTTTC	CASSSTVSPGANVLTF
NA	TRBJ1-2	15	NA	TRBV7-6	TGTGCCAGCAGCTTAGGGGCGTCGGCGGAGCGGGGCTACACCTTC	CASSLGASAERGYTF
NA	TRBJ1-6	14	NA	TRBV11-1	TGTGCCAGCAGCTCCCGGGCTTTCAATTCACCCCTCCACTTT	CASSSRAFNSPLHF
NA	TRBJ1-3	13	NA	TRBV6-2/TRBV6-3	TGTGCCAGCAGTTACCTATCTGGAAACACCATATATTTT	CASSYLSGNTIYF
once	TRBJ2-7	17	NA	TRBV10-3	TGTGCCATCAGTGAGTCAGGTTATCTACAGGGACAATACGAGCAGTACTTC	CAISESGYLQGQYEQYF
NA	TRBJ2-7	13	NA	TRBV3-1/TRBV3-2	TGTGCCAGCAGCCGGGGAGCCCATTACGAGCAGTACTTC	CASSRGAHYEQYF
NA	TRBJ1-6	13	NA	TRBV5-1	TGCGCCAGCAGCTTGGGGGCAGGGCAATCCCTCCACTTT	CASSLGAGQSLHF
NA	TRBJ1-4	17	NA	TRBV13	TGTGCCAGCAGCTCGGGCGGTTCGGGTGCAACTAATGAAAAACTGTTTTTT	CASSSGGSGATNEKLFF
NA	TRBJ2-1	12	NA	TRBV3-1/TRBV3-2	TGTGCCAGCAGCCAGATGGCAGCTGAGCAGTTCTTC	CASSQMAAEQFF
NA	TRBJ2-5	13	NA	TRBV27	TGTGCCAGCAGTTTTCTGGGCGGGGAGACCCAGTACTTC	CASSFLGGETQYF
NA	TRBJ1-2	15	TRBD1	TRBV28	TGTGCCAGCAGTTATGGACAGGGGGTAAACTATGGCTACACCTTC	CASSYGQGVNYGYTF
NA	TRBJ2-1	13	NA	TRBV2	TGTGCCAGCACCCGGGACAACTACAATGAGCAGTTCTTC	CASTRDNYNEQFF
NA	TRBJ2-7	13	NA	TRBV11-1	TGTGCCAGCAGCCGACTAGGGGGATACGAGCAGTACTTC	CASSRLGGYEQYF
NA	TRBJ1-2	14	TRBD1	TRBV7-9	TGTGCCAGCAGCTTTCCGGGGACAGACTATGGCTACACCTTC	CASSFPGTDYGYTF
NA	TRBJ1-1	15	NA	TRBV15	TGTGCCACCAGCAGATCGGAGAATATGAACACTGAAGCTTTCTTT	CATSRSENMNTEAFF
NA	TRBJ1-1	14	NA	TRBV7-6	TGTGCCAGCAGCTCGGGACAATTGAACACTGAAGCTTTCTTT	CASSSGQLNTEAFF
once	TRBJ2-7	14	NA	TRBV10-3	TGTGCCAGCGGTGGCAGGCAGGGTGGCTACGAGCAGTACTTC	CASGGRQGGYEQYF
NA	TRBJ2-1	15	NA	TRBV19	TGTGCCAGTAGTATTCGGTCTAACTCCTACAATGAGCAGTTCTTC	CASSIRSNSYNEQFF
NA	TRBJ1-3	16	NA	TRBV5-4	TGTGCCAGCAGCTTGACAGAACTTGGGTGGGGAAACACCATATATTTT	CASSLTELGWGNTIYF
NA	TRBJ2-4	14	NA	TRBV11-1	TGTGCCAGCAGCTCAGCGGGCGAGGGAAACATTCAGTACTTC	CASSSAGEGNIQYF
NA	TRBJ1-5	15	NA	TRBV7-6	TGTGCCAGCAGCTTATCTGGAGGAGTCAATCAGCCCCAGCATTTT	CASSLSGGVNQPQHF
NA	TRBJ2-7	11	NA	TRBV7-9	TGTGCCAGCAGCTTAAGTTACGAGCAGTACTTC	CASSLSYEQYF
NA	TRBJ1-1	15	NA	TRBV11-1	TGTGCCAGCAGCTTATCCCCTTTCGGCATTGATGAAGCTTTCTTT	CASSLSPFGIDEAFF
NA	TRBJ1-1	12	NA	TRBV7-9	TGTGCCAGCAGCCCCCTCAAAGGTGAAGCTTTCTTT	CASSPLKGEAFF
NA	TRBJ1-1	13	TRBD1	TRBV6-5	TGTGCCAGCAAAGGACAGGGGAACACTGAAGCTTTCTTT	CASKGQGNTEAFF
NA	TRBJ2-1	18	NA	TRBV5-1	TGCGCCAGCAGCTGGCCCTTGGGCGCTCCCTCTCATTACAATGAGCAGTTCTTC	CASSWPLGAPSHYNEQFF
NA	TRBJ1-3	15	NA	TRBV5-1	TGCGCCAGCAGCTTGGCCGTGGGACCGGGAAACACCATATATTTT	CASSLAVGPGNTIYF
NA	TRBJ1-6	15	NA	TRBV6-2/TRBV6-3	TGTGCCAGCAGTTACGCCGTGACAGGCCCAAGGACCCTCCACTTT	CASSYAVTGPRTLHF
NA	TRBJ2-1	16	TRBD2	TRBV5-4	TGTGCCAGCAGCTTAGCCGGACTAGCGGGATACAATGAGCAGTTCTTC	CASSLAGLAGYNEQFF
NA	TRBJ2-7	13	NA	TRBV5-6	TGTGCCAGCAGTCAAAGCTACGTGTTCGGGCAGTACTTC	CASSQSYVFGQYF
once	TRBJ2-4	16	NA	TRBV19	TGTGCCAGTAGTATGGGTCCAATCGGTAGCCAAAACATTCAGTACTTC	CASSMGPIGSQNIQYF
NA	TRBJ1-5	11	NA	TRBV5-8	TGTGCCAGCAGCTTGCTTCAGCCCCAGCATTTT	CASSLLQPQHF
NA	TRBJ1-2	14	TRBD1	TRBV28	TGTGCCAGCAGTTTCCCGGACAGGGGGCTAGGCTACACCTTC	CASSFPDRGLGYTF
NA	TRBJ2-1	15	NA	TRBV5-1	TGCGCCAGCAGCTTGGAAGGGTGGGGCTACAATGAGCAGTTCTTC	CASSLEGWGYNEQFF
NA	TRBJ2-7	15	NA	TRBV27	TGTGCCAGCAGGTCTCGCGGGGAAAGCTCCTACGAGCAGTACTTC	CASRSRGESSYEQYF
NA	TRBJ1-2	14	NA	TRBV19	TGTGCCAGTAGTATAGCCCAGGGGTTTAGTGGCTACACCTTC	CASSIAQGFSGYTF
NA	TRBJ1-3	14	NA	TRBV9	TGTGCCAGCAGCGCAGGGACTGCTGGAAACACCATATATTTT	CASSAGTAGNTIYF
NA	TRBJ2-7	12	NA	TRBV12-5	TGTGCCACCGGGCGGGGTACCCACGAGCAGTACTTC	CATGRGTHEQYF
NA	TRBJ2-3	14	NA	TRBV13	TGTGCCAGCAGGAGGTGGGGGGACTCAGATACGCAGTATTTT	CASRRWGDSDTQYF
NA	TRBJ2-5	15	NA	TRBV6-5	TGTGCCAGCAGTTCCACTGGGGCGACCCAAGAGACCCAGTACTTC	CASSSTGATQETQYF
NA	TRBJ1-6	15	NA	TRBV4-1	TGCGCCAGCAGCCAAGAGGACAGCTATAATTCACCCCTCCACTTT	CASSQEDSYNSPLHF
NA	TRBJ2-3	15	NA	TRBV5-6	TGTGCCAGCAGCTTGTGGGCAGGGAGCACAGATACGCAGTATTTT	CASSLWAGSTDTQYF
NA	TRBJ1-5	13	NA	TRBV10-3	TGTGCCGTTTCTGACCACCCTAATCAGCCCCAGCATTTT	CAVSDHPNQPQHF
NA	TRBJ2-1	14	NA	TRBV30	TGTGCCTGGAGGGACAATATTCCCTACAATGAGCAGTTCTTC	CAWRDNIPYNEQFF